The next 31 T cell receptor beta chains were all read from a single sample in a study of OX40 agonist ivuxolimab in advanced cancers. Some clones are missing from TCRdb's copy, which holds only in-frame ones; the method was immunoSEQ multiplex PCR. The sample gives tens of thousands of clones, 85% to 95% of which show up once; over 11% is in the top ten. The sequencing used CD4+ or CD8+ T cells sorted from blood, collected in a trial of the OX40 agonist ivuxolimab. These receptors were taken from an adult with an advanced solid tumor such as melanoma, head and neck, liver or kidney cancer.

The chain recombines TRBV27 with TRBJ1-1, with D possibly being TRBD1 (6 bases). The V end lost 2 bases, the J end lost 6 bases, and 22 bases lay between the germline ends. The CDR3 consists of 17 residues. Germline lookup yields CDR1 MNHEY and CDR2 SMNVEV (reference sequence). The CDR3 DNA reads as TGTGCCAGCAGTTTACGGCAGGGGCGGGAGGTTTCGCCTGAAGCTTTCTTT. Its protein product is CASSLRQGREVSPEAFF.

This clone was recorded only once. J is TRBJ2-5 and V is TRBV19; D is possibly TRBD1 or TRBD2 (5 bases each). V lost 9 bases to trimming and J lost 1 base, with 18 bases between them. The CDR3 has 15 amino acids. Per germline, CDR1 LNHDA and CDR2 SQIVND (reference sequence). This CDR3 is CASKLRRGSQETQYF. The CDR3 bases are TGTGCCAGCAAACTCCGCCGGGGCAGCCAAGAGACCCAGTACTTC.

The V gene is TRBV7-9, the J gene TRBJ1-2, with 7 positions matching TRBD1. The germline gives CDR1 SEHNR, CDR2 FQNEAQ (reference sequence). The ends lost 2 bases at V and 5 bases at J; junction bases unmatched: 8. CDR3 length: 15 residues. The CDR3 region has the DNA TGTGCCAGCAGCTTAACTGGGACAGTTTATTATGGCTACACCTTC. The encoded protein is CASSLTGTVYYGYTF.

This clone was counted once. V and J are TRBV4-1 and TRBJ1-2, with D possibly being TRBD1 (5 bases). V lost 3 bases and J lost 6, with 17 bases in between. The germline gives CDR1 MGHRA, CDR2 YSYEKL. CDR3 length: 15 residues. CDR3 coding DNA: TGCGCCAGCAGCCAGTATCAGGGTAAAGAAGATGGCTACACCTTC. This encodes CASSQYQGKEDGYTF.

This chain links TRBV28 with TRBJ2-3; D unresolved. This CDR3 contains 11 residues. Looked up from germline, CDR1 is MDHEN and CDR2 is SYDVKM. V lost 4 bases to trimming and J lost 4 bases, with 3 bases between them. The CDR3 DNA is TGTGCCAGCAGTTATGCAGATACGCAGTATTTT. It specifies CASSYADTQYF.

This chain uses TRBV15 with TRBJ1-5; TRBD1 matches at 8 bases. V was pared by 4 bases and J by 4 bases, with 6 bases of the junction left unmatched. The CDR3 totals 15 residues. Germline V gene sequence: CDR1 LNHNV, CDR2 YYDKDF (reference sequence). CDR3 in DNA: TGTGCCACCAGCACCTGGACAGGGCCTAATCAGCCCCAGCATTTT. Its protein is CATSTWTGPNQPQHF.

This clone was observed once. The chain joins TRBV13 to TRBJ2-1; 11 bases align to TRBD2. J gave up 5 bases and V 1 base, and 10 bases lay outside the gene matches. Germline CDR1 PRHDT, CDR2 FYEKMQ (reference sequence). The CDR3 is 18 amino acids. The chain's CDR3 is CASSLEIGSGGADNEQFF. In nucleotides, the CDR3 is TGTGCCAGCAGCTTAGAGATCGGTAGCGGGGGGGCGGACAATGAGCAGTTCTTC.

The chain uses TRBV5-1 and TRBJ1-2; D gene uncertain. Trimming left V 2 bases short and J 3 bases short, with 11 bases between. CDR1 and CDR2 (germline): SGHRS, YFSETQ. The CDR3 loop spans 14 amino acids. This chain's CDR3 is CASSLGWQDYGYTF. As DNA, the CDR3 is TGCGCCAGCAGCTTAGGGTGGCAGGACTATGGCTACACCTTC.

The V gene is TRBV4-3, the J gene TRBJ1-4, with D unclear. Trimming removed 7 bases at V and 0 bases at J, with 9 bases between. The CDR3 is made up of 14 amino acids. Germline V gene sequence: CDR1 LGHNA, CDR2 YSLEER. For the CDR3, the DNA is TGCGCCAGCACGTCAGACTCAACTAATGAAAAACTGTTTTTT. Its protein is CASTSDSTNEKLFF.

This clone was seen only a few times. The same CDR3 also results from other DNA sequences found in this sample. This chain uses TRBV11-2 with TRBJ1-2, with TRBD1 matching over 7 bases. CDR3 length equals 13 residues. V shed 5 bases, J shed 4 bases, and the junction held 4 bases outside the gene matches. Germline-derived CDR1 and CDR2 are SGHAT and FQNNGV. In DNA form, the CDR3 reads TGTGCCAGCAGCCTCGGGACAGCCTATGGCTACACCTTC. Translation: CASSLGTAYGYTF.

The CDR3 DNA sequence: TGTGCCAGCAGTTTTACGAACACCGGGGAGCTGTTTTTT. Its translation: CASSFTNTGELFF. The chain recombines TRBV28 with TRBJ2-2; no reliable D call. V was clipped by 3 bases and J by 0 bases, with 2 bases between them. Per the germline V gene, CDR1 is MDHEN and CDR2 is SYDVKM. CDR3 length equals 13 residues.

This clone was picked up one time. CDR3 DNA sequence: TGTGCCAGCAGCGACCAGGGCCACGCAGGGTTCTTC. It specifies CASSDQGHAGFF. The chain links TRBV7-9 to TRBJ2-1, with a weak D call TRBD1 (5 bases). Germline CDR1 and CDR2: SEHNR and FQNEAQ (reference sequence). Trimming took off 5 bases at V and 15 bases at J, with 17 bases between the two ends. This CDR3 is built from 12 residues.

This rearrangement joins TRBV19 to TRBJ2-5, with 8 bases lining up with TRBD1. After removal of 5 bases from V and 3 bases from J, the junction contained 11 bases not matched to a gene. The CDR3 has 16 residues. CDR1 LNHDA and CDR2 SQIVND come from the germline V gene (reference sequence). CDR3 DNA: TGTGCCAGTAGTCCAGGAACCTCGACAGGGGAAGAGACCCAGTACTTC. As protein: CASSPGTSTGEETQYF.

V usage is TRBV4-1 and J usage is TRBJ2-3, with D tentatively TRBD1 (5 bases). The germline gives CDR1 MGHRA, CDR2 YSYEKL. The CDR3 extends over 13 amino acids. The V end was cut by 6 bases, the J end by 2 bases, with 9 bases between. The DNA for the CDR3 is TGCGCCAGCAGTCACAGGCTCACAGATACGCAGTATTTT. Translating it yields CASSHRLTDTQYF.

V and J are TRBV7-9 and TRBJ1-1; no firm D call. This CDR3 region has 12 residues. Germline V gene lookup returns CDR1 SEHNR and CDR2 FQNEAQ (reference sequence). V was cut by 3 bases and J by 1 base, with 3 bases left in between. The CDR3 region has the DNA TGTGCCAGCAGCTTTGGGAACACTGAAGCTTTCTTT. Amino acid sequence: CASSFGNTEAFF.

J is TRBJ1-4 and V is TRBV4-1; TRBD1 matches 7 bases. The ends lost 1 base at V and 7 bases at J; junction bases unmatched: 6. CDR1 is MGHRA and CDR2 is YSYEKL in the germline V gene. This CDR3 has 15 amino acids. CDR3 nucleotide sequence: TGCGCCAGCAGCCAAGTAGACAGGGCGGGTGAAAAACTGTTTTTT. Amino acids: CASSQVDRAGEKLFF.

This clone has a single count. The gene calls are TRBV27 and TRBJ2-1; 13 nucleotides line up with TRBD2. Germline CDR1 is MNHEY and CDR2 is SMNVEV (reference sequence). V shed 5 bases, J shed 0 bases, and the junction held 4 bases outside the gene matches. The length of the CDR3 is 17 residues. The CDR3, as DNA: TGTGCCAGCAGTACTAGCGGGAGGGTGTTCTCCTACAATGAGCAGTTCTTC. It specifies CASSTSGRVFSYNEQFF.

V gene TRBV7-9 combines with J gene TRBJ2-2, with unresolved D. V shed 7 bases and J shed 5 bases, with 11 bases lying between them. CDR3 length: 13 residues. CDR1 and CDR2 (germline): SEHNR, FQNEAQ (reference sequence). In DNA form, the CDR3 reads TGTGCCAGCACCGTCCCGTTGACCGGGGAGCTGTTTTTT. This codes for CASTVPLTGELFF.

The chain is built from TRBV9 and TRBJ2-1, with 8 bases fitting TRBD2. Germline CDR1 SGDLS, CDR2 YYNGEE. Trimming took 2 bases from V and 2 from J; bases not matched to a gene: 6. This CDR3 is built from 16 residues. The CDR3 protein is CASSVTHGGAYNEQFF. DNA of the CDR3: TGTGCCAGCAGCGTCACACACGGGGGGGCCTACAATGAGCAGTTCTTC.

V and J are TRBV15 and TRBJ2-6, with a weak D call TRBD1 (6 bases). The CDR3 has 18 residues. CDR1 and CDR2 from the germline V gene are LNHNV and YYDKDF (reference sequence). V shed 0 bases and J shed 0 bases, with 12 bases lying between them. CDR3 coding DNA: TGTGCCACCAGCAGAGACACAGGGACCCACTCTGGGGCCAACGTCCTGACTTTC. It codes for CATSRDTGTHSGANVLTF.

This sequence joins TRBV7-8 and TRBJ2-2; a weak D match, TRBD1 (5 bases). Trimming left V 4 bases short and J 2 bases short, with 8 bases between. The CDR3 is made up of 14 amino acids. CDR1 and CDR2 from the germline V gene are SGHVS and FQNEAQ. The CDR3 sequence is CASSWTLNTGELFF. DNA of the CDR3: TGTGCCAGCAGCTGGACACTTAACACCGGGGAGCTGTTTTTT.

CDR3 sequence: CASSPGGGTGAYEQYF. In DNA form, the CDR3 reads TGTGCCAGCAGCCCAGGGGGAGGGACAGGGGCCTACGAGCAGTACTTC. The V and J genes are TRBV7-9 and TRBJ2-7, with TRBD1 matching 10 bases. V was clipped by 5 bases and J by 2 bases; unmatched bases: 9. This CDR3 has 16 amino acids. Per the germline V gene, CDR1 is SEHNR and CDR2 is FQNEAQ (reference sequence).

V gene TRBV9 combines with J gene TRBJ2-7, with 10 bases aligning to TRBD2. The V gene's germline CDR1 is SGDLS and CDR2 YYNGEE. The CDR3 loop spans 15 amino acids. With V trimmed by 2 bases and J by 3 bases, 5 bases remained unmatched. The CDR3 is CASSVAGTSVYEQYF. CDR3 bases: TGTGCCAGCAGCGTTGCCGGGACTAGCGTCTACGAGCAGTACTTC.

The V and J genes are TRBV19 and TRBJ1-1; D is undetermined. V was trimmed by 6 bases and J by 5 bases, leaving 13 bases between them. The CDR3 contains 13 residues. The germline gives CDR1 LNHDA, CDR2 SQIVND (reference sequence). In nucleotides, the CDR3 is TGTGCCAGTAGGGTGGACCCGGGGACTGAAGCTTTCTTT. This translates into CASRVDPGTEAFF.

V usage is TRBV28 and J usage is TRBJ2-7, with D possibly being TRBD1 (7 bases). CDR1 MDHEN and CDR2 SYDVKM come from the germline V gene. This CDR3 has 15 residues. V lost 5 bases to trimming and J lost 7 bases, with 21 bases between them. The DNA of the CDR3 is TGTGCCAGCAGTCCCCGGAGGGGGCGCTTTGAAGAGCAGTACTTC. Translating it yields CASSPRRGRFEEQYF.

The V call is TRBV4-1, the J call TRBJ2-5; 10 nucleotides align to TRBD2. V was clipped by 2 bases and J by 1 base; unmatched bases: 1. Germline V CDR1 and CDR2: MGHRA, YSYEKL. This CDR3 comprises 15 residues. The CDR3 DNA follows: TGCGCCAGCAGCCAAACTAGCGGGGCCCAAGAGACCCAGTACTTC. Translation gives CASSQTSGAQETQYF.

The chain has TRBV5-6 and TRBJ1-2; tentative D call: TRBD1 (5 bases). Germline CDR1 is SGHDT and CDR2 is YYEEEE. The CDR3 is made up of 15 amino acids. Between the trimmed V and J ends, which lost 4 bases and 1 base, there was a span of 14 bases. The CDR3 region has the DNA TGTGCCAGCAGCCCGCCCCCAGGGCTTAACTATGGCTACACCTTC. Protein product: CASSPPPGLNYGYTF.

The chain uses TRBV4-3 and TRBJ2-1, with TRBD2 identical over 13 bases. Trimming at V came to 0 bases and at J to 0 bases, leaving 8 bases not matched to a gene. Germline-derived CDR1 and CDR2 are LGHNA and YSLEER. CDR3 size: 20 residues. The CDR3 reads CASSQEWTSGSVHSYNEQFF. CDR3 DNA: TGCGCCAGCAGCCAAGAGTGGACTAGCGGGAGTGTTCACTCCTACAATGAGCAGTTCTTC.

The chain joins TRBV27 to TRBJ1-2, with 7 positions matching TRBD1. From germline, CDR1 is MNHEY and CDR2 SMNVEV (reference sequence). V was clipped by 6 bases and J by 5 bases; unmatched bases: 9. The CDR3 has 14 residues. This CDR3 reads CASRPRGLRYGYTF. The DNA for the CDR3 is TGTGCCAGCAGACCTAGGGGGCTGAGGTATGGCTACACCTTC.

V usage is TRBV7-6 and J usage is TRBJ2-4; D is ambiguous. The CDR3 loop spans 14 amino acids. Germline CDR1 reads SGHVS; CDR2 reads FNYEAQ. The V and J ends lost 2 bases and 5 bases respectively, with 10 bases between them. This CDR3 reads CASSLYGRENIQYF. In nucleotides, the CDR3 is TGTGCCAGCAGCTTATATGGACGGGAAAACATTCAGTACTTC.

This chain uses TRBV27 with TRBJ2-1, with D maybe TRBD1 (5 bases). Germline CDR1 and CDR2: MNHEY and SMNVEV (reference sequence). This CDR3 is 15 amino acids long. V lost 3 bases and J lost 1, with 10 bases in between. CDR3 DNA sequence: TGTGCCAGCAGTTTCAGCCAGGGATCCTACAATGAGCAGTTCTTC. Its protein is CASSFSQGSYNEQFF.